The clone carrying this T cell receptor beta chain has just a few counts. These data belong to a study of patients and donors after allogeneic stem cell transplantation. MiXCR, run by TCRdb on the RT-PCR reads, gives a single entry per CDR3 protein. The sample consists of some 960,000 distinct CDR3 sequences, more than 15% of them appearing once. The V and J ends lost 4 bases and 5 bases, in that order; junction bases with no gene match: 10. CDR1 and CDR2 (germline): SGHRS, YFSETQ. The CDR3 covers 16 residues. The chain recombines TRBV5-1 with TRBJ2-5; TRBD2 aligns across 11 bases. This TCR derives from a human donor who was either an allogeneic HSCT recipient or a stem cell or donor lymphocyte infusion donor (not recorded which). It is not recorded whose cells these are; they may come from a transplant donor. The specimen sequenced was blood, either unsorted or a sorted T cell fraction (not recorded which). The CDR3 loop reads CASSKTSGSNLETQYF. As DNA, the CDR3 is TGCGCCAGCAGCAAAACTAGCGGGAGTAATTTGGAGACCCAGTACTTC.